The rows below give T cell receptor beta chains drawn from one sample of a study of T cell responses to AZD1222 COVID-19 vaccine. Libraries were prepared by immunoSEQ multiplex PCR; TCRdb keeps only in-frame clonotypes and omits some of them. The table has about 140,000 clones, approximately 90% seen once; the top ten hold around 2.8%. Source: peripheral blood, taken on day 0 of AZD1222 vaccination. All receptors come from an adult in good health. Both conserved end residues are part of each CDR3. The D gene is left open where the match is weak. Not every row has a clone size; where given, it reads once, few, many or a size class.

>-|-|TRBJ1-4|TRBV6-2/TRBV6-3
TGTGCCAGCAGTGTCGAGGGGGCAACTAATGAAAAACTGTTTTTT
CASSVEGATNEKLFF
>-|-|TRBJ1-6|TRBV28
TGTGCCAGCAGGAGAGAGCAGATTTCACCCCTCCACTTT
CASRREQISPLHF
>-|-|TRBJ2-2|TRBV6-2/TRBV6-3
TGTGCCAGCAGTTACGCGGTTAACACCGGGGAGCTGTTTTTT
CASSYAVNTGELFF
>TRBD1|once|TRBJ2-7|TRBV15
TGTGCCACCAGCAGGGGACCCGGGACAGAAAGCTCCTACGAGCAGTACTTC
CATSRGPGTESSYEQYF
>TRBD2|-|TRBJ2-2|TRBV9
TGTGCCAGCAGCGACCCACTAGCGGGGGAAAACACCGGGGAGCTGTTTTTT
CASSDPLAGENTGELFF
>-|-|TRBJ1-6|TRBV27
TGTGCCAGCAGTTTAAGGGGGGGGGCGCTGGATTCACCCCTCCACTTT
CASSLRGGALDSPLHF
>-|-|TRBJ2-7|TRBV2
TGTGCCAGCAAAGAACAGGGTCGCTCCTACGAGCAGTACTTC
CASKEQGRSYEQYF
>-|-|TRBJ1-3|TRBV9
TGTGCCAGCAGCGCCGGGGCAGGGCGCTCTGGAAACACCATATATTTT
CASSAGAGRSGNTIYF
>-|-|TRBJ2-5|TRBV11-3
TGTGCCAGCAGCTACCGTTCGGAGACCCAGTACTTC
CASSYRSETQYF
>-|-|TRBJ1-1|TRBV25-1
TGTGCCAGCGAAGTTGGCACTGAAGCTTTCTTT
CASEVGTEAFF
>TRBD2|-|TRBJ2-3|TRBV6-5
TGTGCCAGCAGCCTCGGGAGGGACACAGATACGCAGTATTTT
CASSLGRDTDTQYF
>TRBD1|few|TRBJ1-2|TRBV2
TGTGCCAGCATCCAGGGACAGGGTGGGGGCTACACCTTC
CASIQGQGGGYTF
>TRBD2|-|TRBJ2-3|TRBV7-8
TGTGCCAGCAGCACTGCGGGGGGGAGCACAGATACGCAGTATTTT
CASSTAGGSTDTQYF
>-|-|TRBJ1-4|TRBV7-9
TGTGCCAGCGCCGGTGCAACTAATGAAAAACTGTTTTTT
CASAGATNEKLFF
>TRBD1|once|TRBJ1-3|TRBV4-2
TGTGCCAGCAGCCAACCCGGGACAGGGGGCTCTGGAAACACCATATATTTT
CASSQPGTGGSGNTIYF
>-|-|TRBJ2-1|TRBV24-1
TGTGCCACCAGTGATCCAGGTTTCAACAATGAGCAGTTCTTC
CATSDPGFNNEQFF
>TRBD1|-|TRBJ1-5|TRBV7-3
TGTGCCAGCAGCTCAACCGGGACAGGGGAAGGACAGCCCCAGCATTTT
CASSSTGTGEGQPQHF
>-|-|TRBJ1-5|TRBV27
TGTGCCAGCAGTTTGCTGAGCAATCAGCCCCAGCATTTT
CASSLLSNQPQHF
>-|-|TRBJ2-5|TRBV13
TGTGCCAGCAGCTCGAATCCCGGGACAACCAAAGAGACCCAGTACTTC
CASSSNPGTTKETQYF
>-|once|TRBJ1-2|TRBV11-2
TGTGCCAGCCGCGCTTGGGGGCTTGAGGGCTACACCTTC
CASRAWGLEGYTF
>TRBD2|once|TRBJ2-7|TRBV7-9
TGTGCCAGCAGCATAGCGGGAGGGCCCGACGAGCAGTACTTC
CASSIAGGPDEQYF
>TRBD1|few|TRBJ2-2|TRBV19
TGTGCCAGTAGCAAAAGGGGACAGCTACCCGGGGAGCTGTTTTTT
CASSKRGQLPGELFF
>-|-|TRBJ2-2|TRBV13
TGTGCCAGCAGCTTAGGCCGTCAGGGCCTGGGCGGGGAGCTGTTTTTT
CASSLGRQGLGGELFF
>TRBD1|-|TRBJ1-2|TRBV28
TGTGCCAGCAGTTTGCCCCCCCATGCAGGGGGTTCCTATGGCTACACCTTC
CASSLPPHAGGSYGYTF
>-|once|TRBJ2-3|TRBV30
TGTGCCTGGAGTCAGCGGCGCGCAGATACGCAGTATTTT
CAWSQRRADTQYF
>TRBD1|-|TRBJ2-7|TRBV5-1
TGCGCCAGCAGCTCCCGGGACAGGGGCTACGAGCAGTACTTC
CASSSRDRGYEQYF
>TRBD1|-|TRBJ1-6|TRBV27
TGTGCCAGCAGACTGGACAGGGGGTATTCACCCCTCCACTTT
CASRLDRGYSPLHF
>-|-|TRBJ2-1|TRBV24-1
TGTGCCACCAGTGATTTGGGATCACCCAATGAGCAGTTCTTC
CATSDLGSPNEQFF
>TRBD1|-|TRBJ2-5|TRBV24-1
TGTGCCACCAGTGATTTTGCGGTGGGGGACAGCCACCAAGAGACCCAGTACTTC
CATSDFAVGDSHQETQYF
>TRBD1|-|TRBJ1-5|TRBV27
TGTGCCAGCAGCAGGGACAGTCGAAATCAGCCCCAGCATTTT
CASSRDSRNQPQHF
>TRBD1|-|TRBJ1-1|TRBV9
TGTGCCAGCAGCGCCCCAACAGGGGTTGCCACTGAAGCTTTCTTT
CASSAPTGVATEAFF
>TRBD2|-|TRBJ2-3|TRBV11-2
TGTGCCAGCAGACGAGCCTGGCGGGGGGGGACAGATACGCAGTATTTT
CASRRAWRGGTDTQYF
>-|-|TRBJ2-5|TRBV27
TGTGCCAGCAGTGTCCGCTACCAAGAGACCCAGTACTTC
CASSVRYQETQYF
>TRBD2|-|TRBJ2-7|TRBV2
TGTGCCAGCAGTGGAGGAAGCGGGGGGGTCTACGAGCAGTACTTC
CASSGGSGGVYEQYF
>-|-|TRBJ1-2|TRBV3-1/TRBV3-2
TGTGCCAGCAGCCAAGATCGGGCGGTTGGCTACACCTTC
CASSQDRAVGYTF
>TRBD2|once|TRBJ2-5|TRBV5-6
TGTGCCAGCAGCTTGACTGATTGGACTAGCGGGAGAAAGACCCAGTACTTC
CASSLTDWTSGRKTQYF
>-|-|TRBJ2-2|TRBV24-1
TGTGCCACCAGTGATTTAACGGCGGCCGGGGAGCTGTTTTTT
CATSDLTAAGELFF
>-|-|TRBJ1-1|TRBV5-1
TGCGCCAGCAGAGTTTCCATGAACACTGAAGCTTTCTTT
CASRVSMNTEAFF
>TRBD1|-|TRBJ2-5|TRBV28
TGTGCCAGCAGTCATCGACAGGGCTTGGAAACCCAGTACTTC
CASSHRQGLETQYF
>-|-|TRBJ2-5|TRBV13
TGTGCCAGCAGCTTAGGAGGGGGGATGGAGACCCAGTACTTC
CASSLGGGMETQYF
>-|-|TRBJ2-1|TRBV5-1
TGCGCCAGCAGCTTGTTAGTCGGACTACAACACAATGAGCAGTTCTTC
CASSLLVGLQHNEQFF
>-|-|TRBJ1-1|TRBV5-5
TGTGCCAGCAGCTTGGATCCGGGGGAAGCGGGGACTGAAGCTTTCTTT
CASSLDPGEAGTEAFF
>-|once|TRBJ2-1|TRBV21-1
TGTGCCAGCAGCAAAGCCAAGGGCTCCTACAATGAGCAGTTCTTC
CASSKAKGSYNEQFF
>TRBD1|-|TRBJ1-2|TRBV2
TGTGCCAGCAGTAGGAGACAGGGTAGTAACTATGGCTACACCTTC
CASSRRQGSNYGYTF
>TRBD2|-|TRBJ2-3|TRBV7-2
TGTGCCAGCAAGAGACTAGCCACAGATACGCAGTATTTT
CASKRLATDTQYF
>-|-|TRBJ1-1|TRBV7-9
TGTGCCAGCAGCTACCGGCGGACTGAAGCTTTCTTT
CASSYRRTEAFF
>-|-|TRBJ1-2|TRBV2
TGTGCCAGCAATGGGAGAGGGGACTATGGCTACACCTTC
CASNGRGDYGYTF
>-|-|TRBJ1-1|TRBV10-1
TGCGCCAGCAGGGACAAACAGGGTTCGGGGAACACTGAAGCTTTCTTT
CASRDKQGSGNTEAFF
>-|-|TRBJ2-7|TRBV6-5
TGTGCCAGCAGGCCGGGACCGACCTTTTACGAGCAGTACTTC
CASRPGPTFYEQYF
>TRBD2|-|TRBJ2-7|TRBV5-1
TGCGCCAGTCGGACATATAGCGGGAGAAGTATCGGTGATGAGCAGTACTTC
CASRTYSGRSIGDEQYF
>-|-|TRBJ1-5|TRBV5-8
TGTGCCAGCAGCTTGGCCGGAACAGGCCTGGAACCCCAGCATTTT
CASSLAGTGLEPQHF
>TRBD1|-|TRBJ2-1|TRBV19
TGTGCCAGTAGTATAGACGGGACAGTACCGCACCTTCAGTTCTTC
CASSIDGTVPHLQFF
>-|-|TRBJ1-5|TRBV12-5
TGTGCTAGTGCCACGCTGGGAGAGACCCAGCATTTT
CASATLGETQHF
>TRBD1|-|TRBJ1-2|TRBV11-2
TGTGCCAGCAGCCCGACAGGGGGCTATGGCTACACCTTC
CASSPTGGYGYTF